The entry that follows covers one T cell receptor (beta chain) sequence. The table came from immunoSEQ multiplex PCR; TCRdb's copy has only in-frame clones and leaves some out. This table holds approximately 120,000 clones, 80% to 90% found once. The V and J ends lost 2 bases and 3 bases, in that order; junction bases with no gene match: 12. CDR1 and CDR2 (germline): WNHNN, SYGVQD (reference sequence). The CDR3 spans 17 residues. The sample is drawn from a study of blood T cell repertoires in COVID-19. Material for sequencing was peripheral blood. The TCR comes from a human donor in a cohort sampled during active COVID-19. V usage is TRBV10-1 and J usage is TRBJ2-7, with 8 nucleotides matching TRBD1. CDR3 nucleotide sequence: TGCGCCAGCAGTGAGAGACTTCCAGGGGGCCGGGGCTACGAGCAGTACTTC. Translation: CASSERLPGGRGYEQYF.